These T cell receptor beta chains were read from a single sample in a study of T-cell reconstitution after alpha-beta-depleted transplantation in children. TCRdb independently ran MiXCR on the PCR reads; one entry per CDR3 protein. The table shows under 850,000 distinct CDR3 sequences, with less than 15% occurring only once. This sample comprised PBMCs, obtained before TCRalphabeta/CD19-depleted stem cell transplant. These receptors all come from a girl aged 2 to 10 with congenital amegakaryocytic thrombocytopenia, due to receive a stem cell transplant. Both conserved end residues are part of each CDR3. A D gene is named only where the DNA matches it firmly. Only some rows state a clone size, as once, few, many or a class for expanded clones.

CDR3 DNA: TGTGCCAGCAGTGATTTCCTCCAGTTGGGAGAGTACAATGAGCAGTTCTTC
CDR3 protein: CASSDFLQLGEYNEQFF
D gene: -
clone size: many
J gene: TRBJ2-1
V gene: TRBV25-1

CDR3 DNA: TGTGCCAGCAGCGCGGTCGGGGGTTATGAAGCTTTCTTT
CDR3 protein: CASSAVGGYEAFF
D gene: -
clone size: many
J gene: TRBJ1-1
V gene: TRBV5-6

CDR3 DNA: TGTGCCAGCAGCGAACTAGATGAGGGCGAGCAGTACTTC
CDR3 protein: CASSELDEGEQYF
D gene: -
clone size: few
J gene: TRBJ2-7
V gene: TRBV7-6

CDR3 DNA: TGCGCCAGCAGCGCGACTAGCCCCAATGAGCAGTTCTTC
CDR3 protein: CASSATSPNEQFF
D gene: TRBD2
clone size: few
J gene: TRBJ2-1
V gene: TRBV5-1

CDR3 DNA: TGCAGTGCTAGAGTGGACAGGGGGTGGTCCTACGAGCAGTACTTC
CDR3 protein: CSARVDRGWSYEQYF
D gene: TRBD1
clone size: many
J gene: TRBJ2-7
V gene: TRBV20-1

CDR3 DNA: TGCAGTACCCCGGGGGAGACCCAGTACTTC
CDR3 protein: CSTPGETQYF
D gene: -
clone size: -
J gene: TRBJ2-5
V gene: TRBV29-1

CDR3 DNA: TGTGCCAGCAGTTTAGGAGGGGGGTATCGCGTGGATACGCAGTATTTT
CDR3 protein: CASSLGGGYRVDTQYF
D gene: -
clone size: few
J gene: TRBJ2-3
V gene: TRBV12-3/TRBV12-4

CDR3 DNA: TGTGCCAGCAGCTTACTTGGGAGCAATGAGCAGTTCTTC
CDR3 protein: CASSLLGSNEQFF
D gene: -
clone size: many
J gene: TRBJ2-1
V gene: TRBV7-8

CDR3 DNA: TGTGCCAGCAGTTTTCCCCTGTGGGGAGAGCGGCAGTTCTTC
CDR3 protein: CASSFPLWGERQFF
D gene: -
clone size: many
J gene: TRBJ2-1
V gene: TRBV12-3/TRBV12-4

CDR3 DNA: TGTGCCAGCAGCCGGCGAATGGGGGCAGATACGCAGTATTTT
CDR3 protein: CASSRRMGADTQYF
D gene: -
clone size: -
J gene: TRBJ2-3
V gene: TRBV4-2

CDR3 DNA: TGCGCCAGCAGCCAAGTTGGGCAGGGGCGCGCCAACTATGGCTACACCTTC
CDR3 protein: CASSQVGQGRANYGYTF
D gene: -
clone size: many
J gene: TRBJ1-2
V gene: TRBV4-1

CDR3 DNA: TGTGCCAGCAGCGCCTTCGGACTAGGAAAAGAGACCCAGTACTTC
CDR3 protein: CASSAFGLGKETQYF
D gene: TRBD2
clone size: many
J gene: TRBJ2-5
V gene: TRBV11-2

CDR3 DNA: TGCGCCAGCAGGTTAGGCCTAGCGGGAGGAAGGGAGCAGTTCTTC
CDR3 protein: CASRLGLAGGREQFF
D gene: TRBD2
clone size: -
J gene: TRBJ2-1
V gene: TRBV4-1

CDR3 DNA: TGCAGCGCCGGACAGGCTCCCTACGAGCAGTACTTC
CDR3 protein: CSAGQAPYEQYF
D gene: TRBD1
clone size: many
J gene: TRBJ2-7
V gene: TRBV29-1

CDR3 DNA: TGTGCCAGCCTTCAACAGAACACTGAAGCTTTCTTT
CDR3 protein: CASLQQNTEAFF
D gene: -
clone size: -
J gene: TRBJ1-1
V gene: TRBV18

CDR3 DNA: TGCAGTGCTAGAGTCGCCCAGGTTGAGACCCAGTACTTC
CDR3 protein: CSARVAQVETQYF
D gene: -
clone size: -
J gene: TRBJ2-5
V gene: TRBV20-1

CDR3 DNA: TGCGCCAGCAGGCATCGAATGGGGGACAATGAGCAGTTCTTC
CDR3 protein: CASRHRMGDNEQFF
D gene: -
clone size: many
J gene: TRBJ2-1
V gene: TRBV4-1

CDR3 DNA: TGTGCCAGCAGGGGACAGTCGGAGACCCAGTACTTC
CDR3 protein: CASRGQSETQYF
D gene: TRBD1
clone size: many
J gene: TRBJ2-5
V gene: TRBV12-3/TRBV12-4

CDR3 DNA: TGTGCCAGCAGCCAAGGAGGGGATGGAAACACTGAAGCTTTCTTT
CDR3 protein: CASSQGGDGNTEAFF
D gene: -
clone size: -
J gene: TRBJ1-1
V gene: TRBV3-1

CDR3 DNA: TGCGCCAGCGGGCAAGCCTCAGCGGTCCAAGAGACCCAGTACTTC
CDR3 protein: CASGQASAVQETQYF
D gene: -
clone size: many
J gene: TRBJ2-5
V gene: TRBV5-1

CDR3 DNA: TGTGCCATCAGTGAGGGGGTCTACGAGCAGTACTTC
CDR3 protein: CAISEGVYEQYF
D gene: -
clone size: many
J gene: TRBJ2-7
V gene: TRBV10-3

CDR3 DNA: TGTGCCAGCAGCCAAGAGCGGTTTGATTCACCCCTCCACTTT
CDR3 protein: CASSQERFDSPLHF
D gene: -
clone size: -
J gene: TRBJ1-6
V gene: TRBV14

CDR3 DNA: TGTGCCAGCAGTTACGTATGGCTAGCGGGAAAGTTCTTC
CDR3 protein: CASSYVWLAGKFF
D gene: TRBD2
clone size: few
J gene: TRBJ2-1
V gene: TRBV6-2/TRBV6-3

CDR3 DNA: TGCAGCGTTGTGGAATTGGGCCCAGGGGATACGCAGTATTTT
CDR3 protein: CSVVELGPGDTQYF
D gene: -
clone size: many
J gene: TRBJ2-3
V gene: TRBV29-1

CDR3 DNA: TGTGCCAGCAGCTCTGGGTTCGCCCCCTACGAGCAGTACTTC
CDR3 protein: CASSSGFAPYEQYF
D gene: -
clone size: many
J gene: TRBJ2-7
V gene: TRBV7-2

CDR3 DNA: TGTGCCAGCGCCCCTGGGGACAACACTGAAGCTTTCTTT
CDR3 protein: CASAPGDNTEAFF
D gene: -
clone size: many
J gene: TRBJ1-1
V gene: TRBV6-1

CDR3 DNA: TGTGCCAGCAGCCTGTGGGGGAGGGACTCCGAGCAGTACTTC
CDR3 protein: CASSLWGRDSEQYF
D gene: TRBD2
clone size: -
J gene: TRBJ2-7
V gene: TRBV6-1

CDR3 DNA: TGCAGCGTCCGGAGCGGGAGAACGACAGATACGCAGTATTTT
CDR3 protein: CSVRSGRTTDTQYF
D gene: TRBD2
clone size: many
J gene: TRBJ2-3
V gene: TRBV29-1

CDR3 DNA: TGCGCCAGCAGAATAGACGGGAACATTCAGTACTTC
CDR3 protein: CASRIDGNIQYF
D gene: -
clone size: -
J gene: TRBJ2-4
V gene: TRBV5-1

CDR3 DNA: TGTGCCAGCAGGCAGATTAGTGAGATCAATGAGCAGTTCTTC
CDR3 protein: CASRQISEINEQFF
D gene: -
clone size: few
J gene: TRBJ2-1
V gene: TRBV11-2

CDR3 DNA: TGTGCCAGCAGCCTACCTAGGGGGGTCAGGAGGGGCCATGAGCAGTTCTTC
CDR3 protein: CASSLPRGVRRGHEQFF
D gene: -
clone size: few
J gene: TRBJ2-1
V gene: TRBV12-3/TRBV12-4

CDR3 DNA: TGTGCCAGCAGCAGCCCCGGCGGGACTAGCGGGAGGTATTACAATGAGCAGTTCTTC
CDR3 protein: CASSSPGGTSGRYYNEQFF
D gene: TRBD2
clone size: -
J gene: TRBJ2-1
V gene: TRBV7-8

CDR3 DNA: TGTGCCATCAGTGAGTCAGGCCAGATGAACACTGAAGCTTTCTTT
CDR3 protein: CAISESGQMNTEAFF
D gene: -
clone size: -
J gene: TRBJ1-1
V gene: TRBV10-3

CDR3 DNA: TGTGCCAGCAGTGAATGGATGGACAGGGGGATAAAATCCCTTCGGCCCCAGCATTTT
CDR3 protein: CASSEWMDRGIKSLRPQHF
D gene: TRBD1
clone size: many
J gene: TRBJ1-5
V gene: TRBV6-1

CDR3 DNA: TGTGCCACCAGCAGAGTCCCAGCGGGAGTTAATACGCAGTATTTT
CDR3 protein: CATSRVPAGVNTQYF
D gene: TRBD2
clone size: -
J gene: TRBJ2-3
V gene: TRBV15

CDR3 DNA: TGCGCCAGCAGCCGCCCTCCCGCGGGGTCTGGAAACACCATATATTTT
CDR3 protein: CASSRPPAGSGNTIYF
D gene: -
clone size: few
J gene: TRBJ1-3
V gene: TRBV4-1

CDR3 DNA: TGTGCCAGCAGTTACTCAGGACTAGCGGGACGCACAGATACGCAGTATTTT
CDR3 protein: CASSYSGLAGRTDTQYF
D gene: TRBD2
clone size: few
J gene: TRBJ2-3
V gene: TRBV6-5

CDR3 DNA: TGTGCCATCAGTGGGACTAGCACAGATACGCAGTATTTT
CDR3 protein: CAISGTSTDTQYF
D gene: -
clone size: -
J gene: TRBJ2-3
V gene: TRBV10-3

CDR3 DNA: TGTGCCAAACCGGGACTAGCGTTACTGTGCACGCAGTATTTT
CDR3 protein: CAKPGLALLCTQYF
D gene: TRBD2
clone size: many
J gene: TRBJ2-3
V gene: TRBV6-4

CDR3 DNA: TGTGCCATCAAACGCGGGACTCCTAACACCTGGGAGCTGTTTTTT
CDR3 protein: CAIKRGTPNTWELFF
D gene: -
clone size: -
J gene: TRBJ2-2
V gene: TRBV10-3